This TCR beta chain originates from a study of shared clonotypes between healthy human individuals. Libraries were prepared by immunoSEQ multiplex PCR; TCRdb keeps only in-frame clonotypes and omits some of them. The repertoire holds more than 2,000,000 clones, 90% to 95% seen once, with around 0.14% in the top ten. The germline V gene has CDR1 KGHSH and CDR2 LQKENI. Trimming removed 1 base from V and 8 bases from J, with 11 bases in between. This CDR3 spans 13 amino acids. Whole-study results and caveats: Some clonotypes were shared by all four sorted-subset donors, while others were not shared. The non-shared ones had lower generation probabilities than the shared ones.

In regard to this clone: Its specificity is not known.

This sequence joins TRBV18 and TRBJ1-2; D may be TRBD1 (5 bases). Sample: naive CD4+ T cells sorted from blood. As to subset: CD45RA+ positively selected. This sequence was found in a man aged 18 to 29 in good health. DNA of the CDR3: TGTGCCAGCTCACCACGTGTAGGGGAGGGCTACACCTTC. Protein sequence: CASSPRVGEGYTF.